Described below is a single TCR beta chain sequence and its context. The target antigen is unknown. At one of its ends the junction is not consistent with the germline gene, which may arise from a read error. This entry belongs to a study of blood T cells in healthy people across ages. Study findings and constraints: TCR beta diversity, measured per million T cells, fell in a roughly linear way with age.

A sample-barcoded 5' primer and a J-beta primer mix were used in a second PCR of about 6 to 11 cycles. A template-switch adaptor with 12 random nucleotides tagged each cDNA molecule. All samples yielded 2.5 million or more CDR3-containing paired-end reads. TCRdb recomputed calls from the 5' RACE reads with MiXCR, one row per CDR3 protein. The sample lists roughly 1,800,000 distinct CDR3 sequences, about 49% occurring once. A minimum of 7 million PBMCs was isolated per sample. CDR1 MNHEY and CDR2 SVGAGI come from the germline V gene. This CDR3 comprises 15 residues. This sequence joins TRBV6-5 and TRBJ2-7; maybe TRBD2 (6 bases). The origin of this receptor is a woman aged 40 to 50 in good health. Specimen: blood. CDR3 sequence: CASGYGSGGTYEQYF. In DNA form, the CDR3 reads TGTGCCAGCGGTTACGGTTCTGGGGGGACCTACGAGCAGTACTTC.